Reported below is one T cell receptor beta chain. As originally analysed: Reference gene primer amplification yielded estimated nucleated cell counts. Using immunoSEQ multiplex PCR, the repertoire was profiled, and TCRdb retains in-frame clones only, with some absent. V and J calls and clone size follow that table, whereas D and trimming were derived from the DNA. The table shows over 400,000 clones, with approximately 85% occurring only once. The sample belongs to a study of blood T cell repertoires in COVID-19. Study-level information: Donors in the United States, Italy and Spain gave samples during acute or convalescent COVID-19. In each case, the material was cDNA or gDNA derived from T cells, B-cell-depleted T cells, or PBMCs.

Losses at the gene ends were 7 bases for V and 4 bases for J; bases not matched to a gene: 8. The germline V gene encodes CDR1 LNHDA and CDR2 SQIVND (reference sequence). This CDR3 spans 14 amino acids. The sequencing sample was made of peripheral blood. The rearrangement links TRBV19 to TRBJ1-1; 8 nucleotides agree with TRBD1. This TCR was recovered from a human donor in a cohort sampled during active COVID-19. The CDR3: CASTSDRAATEAFF. Written as DNA, the CDR3 is TGTGCCAGTACCTCGGACAGGGCGGCCACTGAAGCTTTCTTT.